This T cell receptor (beta chain) comes out of a study of Ad26.COV2.S vaccination and SARS-CoV-2 variants. Study-level results: Reported findings describe substantial breadth in spike-specific CD8+ and CD4+ T cell responses following vaccination.

Comments on this clone: Its antigen remains unknown.

V shed 4 bases and J shed 1 base, with 13 bases lying between them. Per germline, CDR1 SGHDT and CDR2 YYEEEE. This CDR3 is 15 amino acids long. Profiled with immunoSEQ multiplex PCR; TCRdb holds only in-frame clones, not every one. Of 300,000 to 400,000 clones in the sample, approximately 90% were seen once. The rearrangement links TRBV5-6 to TRBJ2-3; perhaps TRBD1 as D (6 bases). The clonotype was recovered from a human donor who had recovered from COVID-19. This specimen consisted of peripheral blood, obtained after recovery from COVID-19. The CDR3 DNA reads TGTGCCAGCAGCAGTGACAGGTTTGGCACAGATACGCAGTATTTT. Translated, it gives CASSSDRFGTDTQYF.